This T cell receptor (beta chain) was sequenced in a study of OX40 agonist ivuxolimab in advanced cancers. On the study more broadly: Partial responses, seen in three patients, involved one hepatocellular carcinoma and two cutaneous melanomas.

Germline lookup yields CDR1 SGHKS and CDR2 YYEKEE (reference sequence). This CDR3 contains 18 residues. Trimming took 4 bases from V and 3 from J; bases not matched to a gene: 15. TCRdb keeps only in-frame clones here, not all; method: immunoSEQ multiplex PCR. The sample yields tens of thousands of clones, 70% to 90% seen once. This chain uses TRBV5-5 with TRBJ1-5, with TRBD1 matching 8 bases. The sequence was obtained from an adult with an advanced solid tumor such as melanoma, head and neck, liver or kidney cancer. This sample comprised CD4+ or CD8+ T cells sorted from blood, obtained in a trial of the OX40 agonist ivuxolimab. CDR3 DNA sequence: TGTGCCAGCAGCCAGGGTGCAGGGGGCGATCCCTCCAATCAGCCCCAGCATTTT. It yields the protein CASSQGAGGDPSNQPQHF.